A selection of T cell receptor beta chains follows, all from one sample in a study of blood T cell repertoires in COVID-19. TCRdb's copy holds only in-frame clones and misses some; the assay was immunoSEQ multiplex PCR. The table shows hundreds of thousands of clones, with about 93% occurring only once. Sequenced material: peripheral blood. These receptors came from a woman under 30 who had recovered from COVID-19. Both conserved end residues are part of each CDR3. Each record gives: D gene, V gene, clone size, J gene, CDR3 protein, CDR3 DNA. The D gene is left open where the match is weak. Some rows have no size entry. The others give once, few or many, or a class for an expanded clone.

NA,TRBV27,once,TRBJ1-1,CASSLVAGNEAFF,TGTGCCAGCAGTTTAGTCGCAGGGAATGAAGCTTTCTTT
NA,TRBV27,NA,TRBJ2-1,CASSLGNYNEQFF,TGTGCCAGCAGTTTGGGCAACTACAATGAGCAGTTCTTC
TRBD1,TRBV11-3,NA,TRBJ2-5,CASSWTGGQETQYF,TGTGCCAGCAGCTGGACAGGGGGCCAAGAGACCCAGTACTTC
NA,TRBV5-6,NA,TRBJ2-6,CASSLTGSSGANVLTF,TGTGCCAGCAGCTTAACAGGGTCCTCTGGGGCCAACGTCCTGACTTTC
TRBD2,TRBV4-1,NA,TRBJ2-3,CASSLRLAGGNTDTQYF,TGCGCCAGCAGCCTGCGACTAGCCGGAGGAAACACAGATACGCAGTATTTT
NA,TRBV6-5,NA,TRBJ1-5,CASSYSTGSNQPQHF,TGTGCCAGCAGTTACTCCACAGGGTCCAATCAGCCCCAGCATTTT
NA,TRBV18,NA,TRBJ1-6,CASSPVIGQIGSPLHF,TGTGCCAGCTCACCAGTAATAGGACAGATTGGGTCACCCCTCCACTTT
TRBD1,TRBV6-5,NA,TRBJ1-2,CASSSTPTGGGYTF,TGTGCCAGCAGTTCAACCCCGACAGGGGGGGGCTACACCTTC
NA,TRBV6-5,NA,TRBJ2-6,CASSRRVTGANVLTF,TGTGCCAGCAGTCGCAGGGTGACTGGGGCCAACGTCCTGACTTTC
NA,TRBV5-4,NA,TRBJ1-1,CASSQGLVDTEAFF,TGTGCCAGCAGTCAGGGGTTGGTCGACACTGAAGCTTTCTTT
NA,TRBV21-1,NA,TRBJ1-4,CASSQSTGWNEKLFF,TGTGCCAGCAGCCAGTCGACAGGGTGGAATGAAAAACTGTTTTTT
TRBD2,TRBV10-1,once,TRBJ2-2,CASSDPGLGAGELFF,TGCGCCAGCAGTGACCCGGGACTAGGAGCCGGGGAGCTGTTTTTT
TRBD1,TRBV19,NA,TRBJ1-5,CASSSQGDTFNQPQHF,TGTGCCAGTAGTAGCCAGGGGGACACTTTCAATCAGCCCCAGCATTTT
TRBD1,TRBV4-3,few,TRBJ1-2,CASSQRQGNYGYTF,TGCGCCAGCAGCCAGAGACAGGGTAACTATGGCTACACCTTC
TRBD2,TRBV6-2/TRBV6-3,NA,TRBJ2-1,CASSYGLAGGYNEQFF,TGTGCCAGCAGTTACGGGTTAGCGGGGGGGTACAATGAGCAGTTCTTC
TRBD1,TRBV6-6,NA,TRBJ1-1,CASLWTGNTEAFF,TGTGCCAGCCTATGGACAGGGAACACTGAAGCTTTCTTT
TRBD1,TRBV6-1,NA,TRBJ1-5,CASSELRGHQPQHF,TGTGCCAGCAGTGAGCTGAGGGGGCATCAGCCCCAGCATTTT
TRBD1,TRBV3-1/TRBV3-2,NA,TRBJ1-1,CASSGSRGTLRATEAFF,TGTGCCAGCAGCGGGTCCAGGGGGACACTCAGGGCCACTGAAGCTTTCTTT
NA,TRBV6-6,NA,TRBJ2-3,CASSPTSRLWDTQYF,TGTGCCAGCAGTCCGACTAGTAGGCTGTGGGATACGCAGTATTTT
TRBD2,TRBV5-6,NA,TRBJ2-2,CASSLVGRTGELFF,TGTGCCAGCAGCTTGGTCGGGAGGACCGGGGAGCTGTTTTTT